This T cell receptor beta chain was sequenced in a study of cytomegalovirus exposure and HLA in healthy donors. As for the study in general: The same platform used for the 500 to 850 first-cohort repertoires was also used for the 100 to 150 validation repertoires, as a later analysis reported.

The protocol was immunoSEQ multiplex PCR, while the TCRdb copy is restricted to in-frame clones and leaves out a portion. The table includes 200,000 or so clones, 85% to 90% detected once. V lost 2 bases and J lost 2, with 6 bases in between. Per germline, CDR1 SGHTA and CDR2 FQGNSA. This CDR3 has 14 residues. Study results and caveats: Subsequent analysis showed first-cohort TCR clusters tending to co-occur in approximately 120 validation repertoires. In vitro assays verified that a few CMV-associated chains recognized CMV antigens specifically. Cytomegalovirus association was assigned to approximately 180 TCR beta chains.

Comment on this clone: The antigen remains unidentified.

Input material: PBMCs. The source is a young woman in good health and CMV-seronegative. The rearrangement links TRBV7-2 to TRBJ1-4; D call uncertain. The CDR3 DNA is TGTGCCAGCAGCTTAAAGAGGACTAATGAAAAACTGTTTTTT. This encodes CASSLKRTNEKLFF. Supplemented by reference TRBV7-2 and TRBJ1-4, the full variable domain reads GAGVSQSPSNKVTEKGKDVELRCDPISGHTALYWYRQSLGQGLEFLIYFQGNSAPDKSGLPSDRFSAERTGGSVSTLTIQRTQQEDSAVYLCASSLKRTNEKLFFGSGTQLSVL.